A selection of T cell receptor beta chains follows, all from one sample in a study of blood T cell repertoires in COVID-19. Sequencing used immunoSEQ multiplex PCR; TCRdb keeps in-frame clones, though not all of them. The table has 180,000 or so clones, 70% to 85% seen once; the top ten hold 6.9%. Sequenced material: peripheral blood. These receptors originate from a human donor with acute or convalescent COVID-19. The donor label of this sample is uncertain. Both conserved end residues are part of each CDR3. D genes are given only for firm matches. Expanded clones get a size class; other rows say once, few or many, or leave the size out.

DNA: TGTGCCAGCAGTCGGGGCCCACCCCTCCGTTCCTACAATGAGCAGTTCTTC
CDR3: CASSRGPPLRSYNEQFF
size: .
D: .
V: TRBV6-6
J: TRBJ2-1

DNA: TGTGCCAGCCGAGCAGGGCCGTACAATGAGCAGTTCTTC
CDR3: CASRAGPYNEQFF
size: few
D: .
V: TRBV12-3/TRBV12-4
J: TRBJ2-1

DNA: TGCGCCAGCAGCTCGGGACAGGGGAGCTATGGCTACACCTTC
CDR3: CASSSGQGSYGYTF
size: .
D: TRBD1
V: TRBV5-1
J: TRBJ1-2

DNA: TGTGCCAGCAGCAATAGCGGCCCCGGGGAGCTGTTTTTT
CDR3: CASSNSGPGELFF
size: .
D: .
V: TRBV11-2
J: TRBJ2-2

DNA: TGTGCCAGCAGGCTTCCGGGACAGGGGGCGACTGAAGCTTTCTTT
CDR3: CASRLPGQGATEAFF
size: .
D: TRBD1
V: TRBV28
J: TRBJ1-1

DNA: TGTGCCACCAGTGAGAGCGACGGAGCAAACATTCAGTACTTC
CDR3: CATSESDGANIQYF
size: .
D: .
V: TRBV24-1
J: TRBJ2-4

DNA: TGTGCCAGCAGCCAAGATGGACAGGGATACGAGCAGTACTTC
CDR3: CASSQDGQGYEQYF
size: few
D: TRBD1
V: TRBV14
J: TRBJ2-7

DNA: TGTGCCAGCAGCCCGGGACAGGGGGGGCCCCAGCATTTT
CDR3: CASSPGQGGPQHF
size: once
D: TRBD1
V: TRBV6-5
J: TRBJ1-5

DNA: TGTGCCACCAGGCGTTTAGGCGGGAGGCCGAACACCGGGGAGCTGTTTTTT
CDR3: CATRRLGGRPNTGELFF
size: .
D: TRBD2
V: TRBV15
J: TRBJ2-2

DNA: TGTGCCAGCAGTGACCCTGGACAGAGCCGCAATCAGCCCCAGCATTTT
CDR3: CASSDPGQSRNQPQHF
size: .
D: .
V: TRBV6-4
J: TRBJ1-5

DNA: TGTGCCAGCAGGGCCCCAAGCGGGAGGCCCCGCTACGAGCAGTACTTC
CDR3: CASRAPSGRPRYEQYF
size: .
D: TRBD2
V: TRBV11-3
J: TRBJ2-7

DNA: TGTGCCAGCAGTCCGAGGGGGCCGGATGAGCAGTTCTTC
CDR3: CASSPRGPDEQFF
size: .
D: TRBD1
V: TRBV12-3/TRBV12-4
J: TRBJ2-1

DNA: TGTGCCAGCAGCCAAGGCTTTACCGCACTAGGCGAGCAGTACTTC
CDR3: CASSQGFTALGEQYF
size: .
D: .
V: TRBV3-1/TRBV3-2
J: TRBJ2-7

DNA: TGTGCCAGCAGCCAGGAAGGGGGAAACACTGAAGCTTTCTTT
CDR3: CASSQEGGNTEAFF
size: .
D: .
V: TRBV4-2
J: TRBJ1-1

DNA: TGTGCCTGGGACAGGGAGAAGGGGAACACCATATATTTT
CDR3: CAWDREKGNTIYF
size: few
D: TRBD1
V: TRBV30
J: TRBJ1-3

DNA: TGTGCCAGCAGCCAAGACAGATTTTCGAATAATTCACCCCTCCACTTT
CDR3: CASSQDRFSNNSPLHF
size: .
D: .
V: TRBV14
J: TRBJ1-6